These T cell receptor beta chains were read from a single sample in a study of blood T cell repertoires in COVID-19. Generated by immunoSEQ multiplex PCR, the TCRdb table keeps only in-frame clones and is missing some. This sample has over 85,000 clones, with about 85% found just once. The sample comprised peripheral blood. These receptors all come from an elderly woman with COVID-19, enrolled during active disease. Each CDR3 is given without its conserved first and last residue.

V gene: TRBV5-1; J gene: TRBJ2-3; CDR3 protein: ASKDQLAGGADTQY
V gene: TRBV9; J gene: TRBJ2-2; CDR3 protein: ASSVLTSGGTGELF
V gene: TRBV13; J gene: TRBJ2-7; CDR3 protein: ASSLGTSGSRGQY
V gene: TRBV27; J gene: TRBJ1-3; CDR3 protein: ASSLSVRANTIY
V gene: TRBV30; J gene: TRBJ2-7; CDR3 protein: AWNRGMGYEQY
V gene: TRBV5-4; J gene: TRBJ1-1; CDR3 protein: ASSGDRSLEAF
V gene: TRBV5-5; J gene: TRBJ1-2; CDR3 protein: ASSFTPIEVGGYT
V gene: TRBV7-3; J gene: TRBJ2-1; CDR3 protein: ASSLDRGAYNEQF
V gene: TRBV28; J gene: TRBJ2-7; CDR3 protein: ASSFPGFSYEQY
V gene: TRBV2; J gene: TRBJ2-5; CDR3 protein: ASSPGLAGVETQY
V gene: TRBV10-3; J gene: TRBJ2-3; CDR3 protein: AISGLAETSTDTQY
V gene: TRBV18; J gene: TRBJ1-6; CDR3 protein: ASSPPVAGNNSPLH
V gene: TRBV28; J gene: TRBJ1-3; CDR3 protein: ASSPRQGYGNTIY
V gene: TRBV7-2; J gene: TRBJ1-2; CDR3 protein: ASSKDSPYGYT
V gene: TRBV9; J gene: TRBJ2-1; CDR3 protein: ARTPGLASYNEQF
V gene: TRBV9; J gene: TRBJ1-1; CDR3 protein: ASSVASEMNTEAF
V gene: TRBV27; J gene: TRBJ2-3; CDR3 protein: ASSRRQVGSTDTQY
V gene: TRBV7-9; J gene: TRBJ2-1; CDR3 protein: ASSFRRGGGYNEQF
V gene: TRBV15; J gene: TRBJ1-4; CDR3 protein: ATRLWGLATNEKLF
V gene: TRBV5-1; J gene: TRBJ1-3; CDR3 protein: ASREGTASGNTIY
V gene: TRBV3-1/TRBV3-2; J gene: TRBJ1-4; CDR3 protein: ASSPTGQSEKLF
V gene: TRBV3-1/TRBV3-2; J gene: TRBJ2-7; CDR3 protein: ATTTGGEQY
V gene: TRBV29-1; J gene: TRBJ2-2; CDR3 protein: SVWTSGAGELF
V gene: TRBV5-4; J gene: TRBJ2-1; CDR3 protein: ASSSGLAGDPEQF
V gene: TRBV2; J gene: TRBJ2-5; CDR3 protein: ASSDPGGPEETQY
V gene: TRBV7-8; J gene: TRBJ2-1; CDR3 protein: ASSLARTSSYNEQF